This T cell receptor (beta chain) was recovered during a study of T cells in Graves' hyperthyroidism and ophthalmopathy. Amplified regions were TCR beta CDR3 sequences from RNA transcripts. The TCR CDR3 was amplified in a first-round RT-PCR using the HTBI primer set. TCRdb recomputed calls from the multiplex PCR reads with MiXCR, one row per CDR3 protein. The sample has under 300,000 distinct CDR3 sequences; 22% are singletons. There are many counts of this clonotype. The receptor was derived from a young man with Graves' ophthalmopathy. Input material: blood.

The CDR3 nucleotides are TGTGCCGGAGGAGTACTAGCGGGTGATGAGCAGTTCTTC. Its translation is CAGGVLAGDEQFF. The rearrangement links TRBV2 to TRBJ2-1, with 9 bases identical to TRBD2. The CDR3 has 13 residues. Germline V CDR1 and CDR2: SNHLY, FYNNEI. V shed 11 bases, J shed 8 bases, and the junction held 10 bases outside the gene matches. Full variable domain (outside the CDR3, taken from reference TRBV2 and TRBJ2-1): EPEVTQTPSHQVTQMGQEVILRCVPISNHLYFYWYRQILGQKVEFLVSFYNNEISEKSEIFDDQFSVERPDGSNFTLKIRSTKLEDSAMYFCAGGVLAGDEQFFGPGTRLTVL.